This T cell receptor (beta chain) was sequenced for a study of regulatory T cells in long-lasting Graves disease. The CDR3 is 14 residues long. V lost 7 bases and J lost 4; bases outside the gene matches: 9. Germline CDR1 reads GTSNPN; CDR2 reads SVGIG (reference sequence). This clonotype was recorded many times. Indicated time point: newly diagnosed GD, antithyroid drugs for less than 3 months. With RNA extracted from PBMCs as input, the TCR library was made. Building of the TCR beta libraries involved iRepertoire HTBI primers and Arm-PCR of CDR3 regions. TCRdb re-analysed the multiplex PCR reads in MiXCR, keeping a single row per CDR3 protein. The table lists 350,000 to 550,000 distinct CDR3 sequences, about 15% of them singletons, with about 25% in the top ten. These data also featured in a second study, about T cells in Graves' hyperthyroidism and ophthalmopathy.

This specimen consisted of peripheral blood mononuclear cells (PBMCs), obtained at new diagnosis, from a patient treated with antithyroid drugs. The receptor was isolated from a woman between 18 and 30 years old with Graves disease. The chain couples TRBV30 to TRBJ2-1; 8 positions agree with TRBD2. For the CDR3, the DNA is TGTGCCTACCAGCCGGGAGGGAGATACAATGAGCAGTTCTTC. Translated: CAYQPGGRYNEQFF.